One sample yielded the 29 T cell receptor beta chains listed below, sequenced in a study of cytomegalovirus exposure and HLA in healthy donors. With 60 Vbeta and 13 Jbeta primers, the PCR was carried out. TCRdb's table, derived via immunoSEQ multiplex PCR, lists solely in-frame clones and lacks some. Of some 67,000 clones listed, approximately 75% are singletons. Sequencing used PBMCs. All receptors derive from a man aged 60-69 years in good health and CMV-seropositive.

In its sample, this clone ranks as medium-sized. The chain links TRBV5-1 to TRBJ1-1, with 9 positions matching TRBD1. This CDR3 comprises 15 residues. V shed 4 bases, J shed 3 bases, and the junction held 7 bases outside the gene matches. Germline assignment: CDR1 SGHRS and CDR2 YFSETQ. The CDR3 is CASSGGTGWDTEAFF. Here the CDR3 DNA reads TGCGCCAGCAGCGGGGGGACAGGGTGGGACACTGAAGCTTTCTTT.

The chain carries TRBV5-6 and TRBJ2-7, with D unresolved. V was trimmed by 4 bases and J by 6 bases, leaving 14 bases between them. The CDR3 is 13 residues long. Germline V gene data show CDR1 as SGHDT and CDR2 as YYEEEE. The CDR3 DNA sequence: TGTGCCAGCAGCGAGGTGAAGGTAGGCGAGCAGTACTTC. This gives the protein CASSEVKVGEQYF.

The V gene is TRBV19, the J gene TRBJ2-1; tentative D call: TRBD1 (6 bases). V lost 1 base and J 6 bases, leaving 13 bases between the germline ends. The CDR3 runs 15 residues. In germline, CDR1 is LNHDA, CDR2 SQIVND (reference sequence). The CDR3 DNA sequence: TGTGCCAGTAGTATAGTTGGGGGCCGAAGCAATGAGCAGTTCTTC. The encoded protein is CASSIVGGRSNEQFF.

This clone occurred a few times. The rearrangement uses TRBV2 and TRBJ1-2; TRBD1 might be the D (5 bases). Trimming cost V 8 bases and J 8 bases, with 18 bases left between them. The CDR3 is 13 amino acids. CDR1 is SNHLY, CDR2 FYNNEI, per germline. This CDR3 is CASFTWGVEGYTF. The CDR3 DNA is TGTGCCAGCTTCACCTGGGGGGTCGAGGGCTACACCTTC.

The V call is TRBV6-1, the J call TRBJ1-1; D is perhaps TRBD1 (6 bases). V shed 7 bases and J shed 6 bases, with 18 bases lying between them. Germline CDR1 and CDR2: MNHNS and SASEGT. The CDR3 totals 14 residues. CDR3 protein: CASTLGGERAEAFF. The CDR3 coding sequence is TGTGCCAGCACTCTAGGGGGTGAACGAGCTGAAGCTTTCTTT.

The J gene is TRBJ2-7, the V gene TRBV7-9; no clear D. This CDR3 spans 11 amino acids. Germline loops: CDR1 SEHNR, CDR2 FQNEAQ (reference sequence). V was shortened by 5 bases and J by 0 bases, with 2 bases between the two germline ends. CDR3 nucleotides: TGTGCCAGCAGCCGCTCCTACGAGCAGTACTTC. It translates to CASSRSYEQYF.

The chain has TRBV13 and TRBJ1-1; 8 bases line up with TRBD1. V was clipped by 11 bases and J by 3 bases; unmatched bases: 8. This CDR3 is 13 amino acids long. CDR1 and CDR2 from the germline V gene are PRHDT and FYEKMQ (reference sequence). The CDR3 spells CASSQGADTEAFF. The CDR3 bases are TGTGCCTCCTCCCAGGGGGCGGACACTGAAGCTTTCTTT. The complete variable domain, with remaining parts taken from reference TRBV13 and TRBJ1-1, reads AAGVIQSPRHLIKEKRETATLKCYPIPRHDTVYWYQQGPGQDPQFLISFYEKMQSDKGSIPDRFSAQQFSDYHSELNMSSLELGDSALYFCASSQGADTEAFFGQGTRLTVV.

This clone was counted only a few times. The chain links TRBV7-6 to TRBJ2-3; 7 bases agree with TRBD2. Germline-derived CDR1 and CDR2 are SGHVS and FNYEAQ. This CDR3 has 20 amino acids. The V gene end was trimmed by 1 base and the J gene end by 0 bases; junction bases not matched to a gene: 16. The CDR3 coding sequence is TGTGCCAGCAGCTTAGAAGGACTAGAGTTCCAATCCTCTAGCACAGATACGCAGTATTTT. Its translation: CASSLEGLEFQSSSTDTQYF.

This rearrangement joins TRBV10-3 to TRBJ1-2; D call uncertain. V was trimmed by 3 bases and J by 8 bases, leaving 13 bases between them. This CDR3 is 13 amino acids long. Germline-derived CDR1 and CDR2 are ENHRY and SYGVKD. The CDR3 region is CAISDVREMGYTF. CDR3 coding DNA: TGTGCCATCAGTGACGTCCGGGAGATGGGCTACACCTTC.

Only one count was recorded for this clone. CDR3 coding DNA: TGTGCCAGCAGCTCAAGTGGGACTAGCGGGAGGAACTACGAGCAGTACTTC. The encoded protein is CASSSSGTSGRNYEQYF. The rearrangement links TRBV7-9 to TRBJ2-7; 15 positions match TRBD2. The length of the CDR3 is 17 residues. V shed 4 bases and J 3 bases; nucleotides not matched to a gene: 7. The germline gives CDR1 SEHNR, CDR2 FQNEAQ (reference sequence). Together with reference TRBV7-9 and TRBJ2-7, the CDR3 gives the full variable domain: DTGVSQNPRHKITKRGQNVTFRCDPISEHNRLYWYRQTLGQGPEFLTYFQNEAQLEKSRLLSDRFSAERPKGSFSTLEIQRTEQGDSAMYLCASSSSGTSGRNYEQYFGPGTRLTVT.

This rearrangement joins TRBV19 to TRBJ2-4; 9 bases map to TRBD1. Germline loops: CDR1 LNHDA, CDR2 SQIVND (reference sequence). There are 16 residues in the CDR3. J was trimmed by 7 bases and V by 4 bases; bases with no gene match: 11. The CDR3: CASSTLPGQGHNIQYF. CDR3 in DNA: TGTGCCAGTAGTACCCTACCGGGACAGGGCCATAACATTCAGTACTTC.

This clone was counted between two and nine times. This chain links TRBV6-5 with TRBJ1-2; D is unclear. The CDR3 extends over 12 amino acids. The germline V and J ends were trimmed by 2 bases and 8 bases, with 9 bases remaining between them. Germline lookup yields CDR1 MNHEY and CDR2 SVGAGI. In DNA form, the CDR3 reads TGTGCCAGCAGTTACGGGAGAGGCGGCTACACCTTC. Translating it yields CASSYGRGGYTF.

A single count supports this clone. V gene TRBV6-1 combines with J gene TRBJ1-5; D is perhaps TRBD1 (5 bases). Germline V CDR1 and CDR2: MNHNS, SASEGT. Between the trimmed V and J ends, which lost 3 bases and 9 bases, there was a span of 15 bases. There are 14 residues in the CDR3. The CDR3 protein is CASSDNRRSGPQHF. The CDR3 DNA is TGTGCCAGCAGTGACAACAGGAGAAGTGGGCCCCAGCATTTT.

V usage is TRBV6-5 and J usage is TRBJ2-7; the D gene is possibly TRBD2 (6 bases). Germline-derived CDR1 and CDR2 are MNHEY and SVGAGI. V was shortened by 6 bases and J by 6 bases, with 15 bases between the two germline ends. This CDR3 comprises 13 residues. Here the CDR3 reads CASRPGLSSEQYF. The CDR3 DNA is TGTGCCAGCAGGCCGGGACTTTCGTCCGAGCAGTACTTC.

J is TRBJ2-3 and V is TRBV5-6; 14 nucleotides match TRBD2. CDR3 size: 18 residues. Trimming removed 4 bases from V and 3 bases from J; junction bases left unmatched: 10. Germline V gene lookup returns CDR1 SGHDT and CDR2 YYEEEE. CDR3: CASSVPGLAGVGTDTQYF. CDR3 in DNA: TGTGCCAGCAGCGTCCCGGGACTAGCGGGGGTGGGGACAGATACGCAGTATTTT.

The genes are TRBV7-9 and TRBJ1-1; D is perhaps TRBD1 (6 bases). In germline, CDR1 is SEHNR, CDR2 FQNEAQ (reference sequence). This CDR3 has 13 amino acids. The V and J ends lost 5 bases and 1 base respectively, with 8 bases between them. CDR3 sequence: CASSRGGNTEAFF. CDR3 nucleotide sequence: TGTGCCAGCAGCAGAGGGGGGAACACTGAAGCTTTCTTT.

CDR3 sequence (DNA): TGCGCCAGCAGTGACTACTCGAACACCGGGGAGCTGTTTTTT. Residues: CASSDYSNTGELFF. The V and J genes are TRBV10-1 and TRBJ2-2; D ambiguous. V was cut by 3 bases and J by 0 bases, with 5 bases left in between. The germline V gene encodes CDR1 WNHNN and CDR2 SYGVQD (reference sequence). The CDR3 is made up of 14 amino acids.

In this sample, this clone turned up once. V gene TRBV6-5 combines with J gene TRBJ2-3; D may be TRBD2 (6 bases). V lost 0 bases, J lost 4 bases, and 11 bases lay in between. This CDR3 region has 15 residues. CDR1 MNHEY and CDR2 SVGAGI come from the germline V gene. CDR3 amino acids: CASSYSRLGSDTQYF. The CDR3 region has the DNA TGTGCCAGCAGTTACTCGAGACTAGGTTCAGATACGCAGTATTTT.

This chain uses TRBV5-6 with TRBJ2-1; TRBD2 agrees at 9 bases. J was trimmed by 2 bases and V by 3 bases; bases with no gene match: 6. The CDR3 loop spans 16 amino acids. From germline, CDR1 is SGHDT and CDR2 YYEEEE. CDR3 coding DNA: TGTGCCAGCAGCTCTTTAGCGGGAGACCCCTACAATGAGCAGTTCTTC. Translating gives CASSSLAGDPYNEQFF.

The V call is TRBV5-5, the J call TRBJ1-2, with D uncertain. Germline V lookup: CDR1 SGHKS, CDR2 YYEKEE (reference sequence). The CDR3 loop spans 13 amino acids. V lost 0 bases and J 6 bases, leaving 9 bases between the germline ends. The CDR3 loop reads CASSLVQFHGYTF. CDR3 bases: TGTGCCAGCAGCTTGGTACAGTTTCATGGCTACACCTTC.

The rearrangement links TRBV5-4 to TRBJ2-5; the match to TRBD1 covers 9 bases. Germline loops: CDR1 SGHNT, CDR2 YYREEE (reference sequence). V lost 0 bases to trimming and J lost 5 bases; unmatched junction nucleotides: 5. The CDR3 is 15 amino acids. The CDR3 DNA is TGTGCCAGCAGCTTGGTTGGACAGGGGAGGGAGACCCAGTACTTC. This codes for CASSLVGQGRETQYF. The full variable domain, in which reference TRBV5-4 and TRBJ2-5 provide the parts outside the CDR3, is ETGVTQSPTHLIKTRGQQVTLRCSSQSGHNTVSWYQQALGQGPQFIFQYYREEENGRGNFPPRFSGLQFPNYSSELNVNALELDDSALYLCASSLVGQGRETQYFGPGTRLLVL.

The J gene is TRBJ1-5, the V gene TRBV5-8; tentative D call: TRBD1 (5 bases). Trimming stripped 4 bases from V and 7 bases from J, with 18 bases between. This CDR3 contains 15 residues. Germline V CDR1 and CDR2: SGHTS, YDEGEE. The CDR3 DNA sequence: TGTGCCAGCAGCCTGCCGGGGGGGAAGGGACAGCCCCAGCATTTT. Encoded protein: CASSLPGGKGQPQHF.

The DNA for the CDR3 is TGTGCCAGCAGCCTCCGCAGGGAAGGTCAGCCCCAGCATTTT. Translating gives CASSLRREGQPQHF. The gene calls are TRBV27 and TRBJ1-5, with TRBD1 as a possible D gene (5 bases). The CDR3 consists of 14 residues. V lost 6 bases to trimming and J lost 6 bases, with 15 bases between them. Germline CDR1 is MNHEY and CDR2 is SMNVEV (reference sequence).

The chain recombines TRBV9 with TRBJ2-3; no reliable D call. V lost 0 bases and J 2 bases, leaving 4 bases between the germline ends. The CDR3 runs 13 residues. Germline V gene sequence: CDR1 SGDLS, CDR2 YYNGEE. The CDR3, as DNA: TGTGCCAGCAGCGTAGACAACACAGATACGCAGTATTTT. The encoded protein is CASSVDNTDTQYF.

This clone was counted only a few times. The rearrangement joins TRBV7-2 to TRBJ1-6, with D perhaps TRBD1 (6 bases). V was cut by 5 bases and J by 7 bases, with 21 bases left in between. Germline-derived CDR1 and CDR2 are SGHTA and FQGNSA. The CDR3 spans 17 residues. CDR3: CASSPLGGLGRNSPLHF. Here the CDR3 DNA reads TGTGCCAGCAGCCCGCTAGGGGGTCTGGGGCGGAATTCACCCCTCCACTTT.

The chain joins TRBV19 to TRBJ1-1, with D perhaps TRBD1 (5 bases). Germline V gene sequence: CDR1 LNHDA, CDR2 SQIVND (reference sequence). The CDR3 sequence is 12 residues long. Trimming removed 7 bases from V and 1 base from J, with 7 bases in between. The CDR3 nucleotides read TGTGCCAGTACTCAGGGGAACACTGAAGCTTTCTTT. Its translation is CASTQGNTEAFF.

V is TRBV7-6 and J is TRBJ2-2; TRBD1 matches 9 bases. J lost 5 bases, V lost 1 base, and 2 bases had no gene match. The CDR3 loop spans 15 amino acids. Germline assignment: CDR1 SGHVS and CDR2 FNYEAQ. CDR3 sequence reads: CASSLGTGVTGELFF. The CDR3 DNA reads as TGTGCCAGCAGCTTAGGGACAGGGGTTACCGGGGAGCTGTTTTTT.

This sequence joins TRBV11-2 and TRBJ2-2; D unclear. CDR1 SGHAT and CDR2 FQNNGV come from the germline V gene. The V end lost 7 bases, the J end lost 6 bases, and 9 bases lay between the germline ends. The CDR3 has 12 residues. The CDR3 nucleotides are TGTGCCAGCAACAAGTGGTCCGGGGAGCTGTTTTTT. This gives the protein CASNKWSGELFF. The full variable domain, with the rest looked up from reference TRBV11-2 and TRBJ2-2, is EAGVAQSPRYKIIEKRQSVAFWCNPISGHATLYWYQQILGQGPKLLIQFQNNGVVDDSQLPKDRFSAERLKGVDSTLKIQPAKLEDSAVYLCASNKWSGELFFGEGSRLTVL.

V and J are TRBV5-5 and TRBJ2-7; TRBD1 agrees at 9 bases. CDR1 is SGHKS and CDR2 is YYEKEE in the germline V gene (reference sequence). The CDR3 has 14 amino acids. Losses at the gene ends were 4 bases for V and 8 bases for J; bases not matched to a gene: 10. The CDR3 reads CASSIGQGTGQQYF. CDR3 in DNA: TGTGCCAGCAGCATAGGACAGGGGACGGGGCAGCAGTACTTC.